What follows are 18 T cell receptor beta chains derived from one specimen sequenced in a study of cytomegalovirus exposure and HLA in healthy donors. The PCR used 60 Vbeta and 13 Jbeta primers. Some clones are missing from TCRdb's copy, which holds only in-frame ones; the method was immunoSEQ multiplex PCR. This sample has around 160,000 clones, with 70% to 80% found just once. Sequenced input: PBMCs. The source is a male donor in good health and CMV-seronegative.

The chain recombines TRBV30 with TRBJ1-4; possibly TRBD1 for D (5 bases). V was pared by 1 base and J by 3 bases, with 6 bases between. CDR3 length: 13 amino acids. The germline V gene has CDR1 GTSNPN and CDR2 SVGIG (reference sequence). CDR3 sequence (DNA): TGTGCCTGGAGTGAAGGGGCTAATGAAAAACTGTTTTTT. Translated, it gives CAWSEGANEKLFF.

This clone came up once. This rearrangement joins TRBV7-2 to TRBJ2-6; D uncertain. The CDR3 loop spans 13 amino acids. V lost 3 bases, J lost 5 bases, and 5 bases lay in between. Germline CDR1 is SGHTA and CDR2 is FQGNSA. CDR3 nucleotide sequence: TGTGCCAGCAGCTTGTTAAGGGCCAACGTCCTGACTTTC. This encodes CASSLLRANVLTF.

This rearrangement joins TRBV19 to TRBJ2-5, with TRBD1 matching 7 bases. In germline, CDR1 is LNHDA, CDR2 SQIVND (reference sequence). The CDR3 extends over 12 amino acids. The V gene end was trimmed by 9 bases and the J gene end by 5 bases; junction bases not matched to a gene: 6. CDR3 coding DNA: TGTGCCAGCGGACAGGTGACCGAGACCCAGTACTTC. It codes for CASGQVTETQYF.

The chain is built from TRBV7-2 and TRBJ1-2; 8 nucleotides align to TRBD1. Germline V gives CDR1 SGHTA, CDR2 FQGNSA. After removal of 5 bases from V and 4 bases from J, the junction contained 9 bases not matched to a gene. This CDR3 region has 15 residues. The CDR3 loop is CASSPGQGLSYGYTF. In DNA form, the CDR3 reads TGTGCCAGCAGCCCCGGACAGGGCTTGTCCTATGGCTACACCTTC.

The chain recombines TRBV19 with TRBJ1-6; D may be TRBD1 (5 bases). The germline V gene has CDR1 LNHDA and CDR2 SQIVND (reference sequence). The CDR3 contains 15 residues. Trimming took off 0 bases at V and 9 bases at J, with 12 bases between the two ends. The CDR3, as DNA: TGTGCCAGTAGTATAGATTTCCAGGGTGGTTCACCCCTCCACTTT. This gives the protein CASSIDFQGGSPLHF.

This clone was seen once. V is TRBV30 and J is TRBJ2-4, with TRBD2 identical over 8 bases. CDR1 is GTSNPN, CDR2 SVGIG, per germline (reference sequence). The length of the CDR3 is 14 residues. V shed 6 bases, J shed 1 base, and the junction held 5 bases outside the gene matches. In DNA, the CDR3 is TGTGCCTGCAAAGCGGGAGAGGCCAAAAACATTCAGTACTTC. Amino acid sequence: CACKAGEAKNIQYF.

Here the CDR3 DNA reads TGCGCCAGCAGCCTCAGGGAAACTAGCACAGATACGCAGTATTTT. It translates to CASSLRETSTDTQYF. The chain has TRBV5-1 and TRBJ2-3, with D tentatively TRBD1 (5 bases). The V and J ends lost 4 bases and 0 bases respectively, with 12 bases between them. The germline gives CDR1 SGHRS, CDR2 YFSETQ. The CDR3 length is 15 residues.

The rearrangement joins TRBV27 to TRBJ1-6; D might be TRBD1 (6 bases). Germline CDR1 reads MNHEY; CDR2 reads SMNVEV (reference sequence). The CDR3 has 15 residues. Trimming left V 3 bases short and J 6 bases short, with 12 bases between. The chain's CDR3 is CASSLGAGRNSPLHF. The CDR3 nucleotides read TGTGCCAGCAGTTTGGGGGCAGGGCGTAATTCACCCCTCCACTTT.

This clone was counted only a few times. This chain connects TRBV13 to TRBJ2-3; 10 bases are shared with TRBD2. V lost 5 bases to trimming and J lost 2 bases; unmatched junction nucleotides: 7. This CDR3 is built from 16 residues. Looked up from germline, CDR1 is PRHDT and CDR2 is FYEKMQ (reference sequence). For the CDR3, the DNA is TGTGCCAGCAGCCCCGGACTAGCGGAAATCACAGATACGCAGTATTTT. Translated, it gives CASSPGLAEITDTQYF.

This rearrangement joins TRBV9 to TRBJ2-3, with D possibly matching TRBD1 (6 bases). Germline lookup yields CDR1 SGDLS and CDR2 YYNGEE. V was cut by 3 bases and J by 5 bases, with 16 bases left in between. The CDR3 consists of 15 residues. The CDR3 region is CASSALGQFVDTQYF. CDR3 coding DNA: TGTGCCAGCAGCGCCCTCGGACAGTTTGTAGATACGCAGTATTTT.

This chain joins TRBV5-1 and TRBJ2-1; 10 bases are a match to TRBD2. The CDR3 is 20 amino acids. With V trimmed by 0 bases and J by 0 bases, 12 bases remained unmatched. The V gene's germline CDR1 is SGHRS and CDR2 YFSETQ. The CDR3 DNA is TGCGCCAGCAGCTTGGTAGCCACAACTAGCGGGATGAGCTCCTACAATGAGCAGTTCTTC. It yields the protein CASSLVATTSGMSSYNEQFF.

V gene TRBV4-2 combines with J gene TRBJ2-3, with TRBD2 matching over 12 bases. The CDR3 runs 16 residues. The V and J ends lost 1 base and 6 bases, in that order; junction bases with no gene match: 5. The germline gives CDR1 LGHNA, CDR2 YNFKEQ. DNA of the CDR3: TGTGCCAGCAGCCAAGGGACTAGCGGGGACTCGGATACGCAGTATTTT. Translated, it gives CASSQGTSGDSDTQYF.

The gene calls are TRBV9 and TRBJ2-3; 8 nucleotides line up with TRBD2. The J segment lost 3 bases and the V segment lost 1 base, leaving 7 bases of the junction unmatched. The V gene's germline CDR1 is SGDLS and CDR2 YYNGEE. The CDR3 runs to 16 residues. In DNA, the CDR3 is TGTGCCAGCAGCGTATTGGGACTAGAGGGGACAGATACGCAGTATTTT. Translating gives CASSVLGLEGTDTQYF. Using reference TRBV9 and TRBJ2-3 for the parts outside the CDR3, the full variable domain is DSGVTQTPKHLITATGQRVTLRCSPRSGDLSVYWYQQSLDQGLQFLIQYYNGEERAKGNILERFSAQQFPDLHSELNLSSLELGDSALYFCASSVLGLEGTDTQYFGPGTRLTVL.

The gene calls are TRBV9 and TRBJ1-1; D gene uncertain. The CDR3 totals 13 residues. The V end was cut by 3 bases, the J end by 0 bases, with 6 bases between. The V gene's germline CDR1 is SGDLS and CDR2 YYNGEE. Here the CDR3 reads CASSARVNTEAFF. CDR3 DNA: TGTGCCAGCAGCGCGAGAGTGAACACTGAAGCTTTCTTT.

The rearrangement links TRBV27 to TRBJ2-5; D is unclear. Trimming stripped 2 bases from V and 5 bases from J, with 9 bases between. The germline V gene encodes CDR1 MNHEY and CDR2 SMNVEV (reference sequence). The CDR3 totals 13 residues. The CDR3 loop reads CASSLELRETQYF. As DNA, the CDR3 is TGTGCCAGCAGTTTAGAACTGAGGGAGACCCAGTACTTC.

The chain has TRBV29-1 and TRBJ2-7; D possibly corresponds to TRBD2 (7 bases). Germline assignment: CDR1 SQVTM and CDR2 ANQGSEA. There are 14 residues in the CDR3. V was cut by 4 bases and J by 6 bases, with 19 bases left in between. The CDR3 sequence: CSVVALRGEGEQYF. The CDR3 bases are TGCAGCGTTGTTGCCTTAAGGGGGGAGGGCGAGCAGTACTTC.

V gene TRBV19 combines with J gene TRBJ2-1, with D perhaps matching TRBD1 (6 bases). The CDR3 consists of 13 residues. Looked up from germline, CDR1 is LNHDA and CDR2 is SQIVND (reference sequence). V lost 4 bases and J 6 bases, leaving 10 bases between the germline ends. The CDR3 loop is CASSTGTINEQFF. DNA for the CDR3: TGTGCCAGTAGTACTGGGACAATCAATGAGCAGTTCTTC.

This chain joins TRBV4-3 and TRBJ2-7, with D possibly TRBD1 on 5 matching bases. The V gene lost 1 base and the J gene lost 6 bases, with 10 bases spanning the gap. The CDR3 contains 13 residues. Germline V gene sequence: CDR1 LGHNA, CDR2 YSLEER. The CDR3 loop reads CASSQVQGSEQYF. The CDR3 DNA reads TGCGCCAGCAGCCAAGTTCAGGGCTCCGAGCAGTACTTC.